Listed below are T cell receptor beta chains from one sample, sequenced in a study of blood T cell repertoires in COVID-19. Assay used: immunoSEQ multiplex PCR; TCRdb lists only in-frame clones, some missing. The sample has around 140,000 clones; over 60% are singletons. Sequencing was carried out using peripheral blood. These receptors were collected from a woman aged 70-85 years with acute or convalescent COVID-19. Each CDR3 is given with its conserved first and last residue. The order of the fields is clone size, D gene, CDR3 length, V gene, J gene, CDR3 DNA, CDR3 protein. A D gene is named only where the DNA matches it firmly. Expanded clones get a size class; other rows say once, few or many, or leave the size out.

abundance: NA; d_gene: NA; len: 14; v_gene: TRBV18; j_gene: TRBJ2-5; CDR3nt: TGTGCCAGCTCACCAAGGACAGATCAAGAGACCCAGTACTTC; CDR3aa: CASSPRTDQETQYF
abundance: NA; d_gene: TRBD1; len: 17; v_gene: TRBV7-6; j_gene: TRBJ2-3; CDR3nt: TGTGCCAGCAGCGTAGGGACACAGGGGGACAGCACAGATACGCAGTATTTT; CDR3aa: CASSVGTQGDSTDTQYF
abundance: NA; d_gene: NA; len: 15; v_gene: TRBV4-2; j_gene: TRBJ1-1; CDR3nt: TGTGCCAGCAGCCAATCACGGGGATCAGTCACTGAAGCTTTCTTT; CDR3aa: CASSQSRGSVTEAFF
abundance: NA; d_gene: NA; len: 11; v_gene: TRBV6-5; j_gene: TRBJ2-7; CDR3nt: TGTGCCAGCAGCCCAGGATTCGAGCAGTACTTC; CDR3aa: CASSPGFEQYF
abundance: NA; d_gene: TRBD1; len: 15; v_gene: TRBV28; j_gene: TRBJ1-4; CDR3nt: TGTGCCAGCAGTGGGGGACAGGGGAAAAATGAAAAACTGTTTTTT; CDR3aa: CASSGGQGKNEKLFF
abundance: few; d_gene: NA; len: 15; v_gene: TRBV6-1; j_gene: TRBJ2-4; CDR3nt: TGTGCCAGCAGTGAGGGGGCTCATACGGGAAACATTCAGTACTTC; CDR3aa: CASSEGAHTGNIQYF
abundance: NA; d_gene: TRBD1; len: 16; v_gene: TRBV7-3; j_gene: TRBJ2-2; CDR3nt: TGTGCCAGCAGCTCCGGACAGGGGGCGAACACCGGGGAGCTGTTTTTT; CDR3aa: CASSSGQGANTGELFF
abundance: NA; d_gene: NA; len: 13; v_gene: TRBV2; j_gene: TRBJ2-1; CDR3nt: TGTGCCAGCGAAGAGTGGCGGAACAATGAGCAGTTCTTC; CDR3aa: CASEEWRNNEQFF
abundance: NA; d_gene: NA; len: 12; v_gene: TRBV7-2; j_gene: TRBJ1-5; CDR3nt: TGTGCCAGCAGCAAAGAGTATCAGCCCCAGCATTTT; CDR3aa: CASSKEYQPQHF
abundance: few; d_gene: NA; len: 14; v_gene: TRBV4-1; j_gene: TRBJ1-2; CDR3nt: TGCGCCAGCAGCCAAGTGGAGGGAGACTATGGCTACACCTTC; CDR3aa: CASSQVEGDYGYTF
abundance: NA; d_gene: NA; len: 14; v_gene: TRBV18; j_gene: TRBJ2-7; CDR3nt: TGTGCCAGCTCACCTGCCCTAGCCGGATCCGAGCAGTACTTC; CDR3aa: CASSPALAGSEQYF
abundance: NA; d_gene: TRBD1; len: 14; v_gene: TRBV28; j_gene: TRBJ2-3; CDR3nt: TGTGCCAGCAGCTTGACAGGGTACACAGATACGCAGTATTTT; CDR3aa: CASSLTGYTDTQYF
abundance: NA; d_gene: TRBD1; len: 17; v_gene: TRBV28; j_gene: TRBJ2-3; CDR3nt: TGTGCCAGCAGTTTAGCGGGACAGGGGGCTGGCACAGATACGCAGTATTTT; CDR3aa: CASSLAGQGAGTDTQYF
abundance: NA; d_gene: TRBD1; len: 13; v_gene: TRBV6-5; j_gene: TRBJ1-1; CDR3nt: TGTGCCAGCAGATGGACAGGGGGGACTGAAGCTTTCTTT; CDR3aa: CASRWTGGTEAFF
abundance: NA; d_gene: NA; len: 12; v_gene: TRBV5-6; j_gene: TRBJ2-4; CDR3nt: TGTGCCAGCAGCTTGGGGGGGCACATTCAGTACTTC; CDR3aa: CASSLGGHIQYF
abundance: NA; d_gene: TRBD2; len: 14; v_gene: TRBV28; j_gene: TRBJ2-2; CDR3nt: TGTGCCAGCAGTTACGGGGGGGGTCCCGGGGAGCTGTTTTTT; CDR3aa: CASSYGGGPGELFF
abundance: many; d_gene: TRBD2; len: 16; v_gene: TRBV27; j_gene: TRBJ2-1; CDR3nt: TGTGCCAGCAGTTTATGGGCTAGCGGGAGTAGGAATGAGCAGTTCTTC; CDR3aa: CASSLWASGSRNEQFF
abundance: NA; d_gene: NA; len: 12; v_gene: TRBV12-3/TRBV12-4; j_gene: TRBJ1-1; CDR3nt: TGTGCCAGCAGTTTTCAGAACACTGAAGCTTTCTTT; CDR3aa: CASSFQNTEAFF
abundance: once; d_gene: TRBD1; len: 17; v_gene: TRBV3-1/TRBV3-2; j_gene: TRBJ1-1; CDR3nt: TGTGCCAGCAGCCAACCTCTCCTTCAGGGGGGGAACACTGAAGCTTTCTTT; CDR3aa: CASSQPLLQGGNTEAFF
abundance: NA; d_gene: TRBD2; len: 16; v_gene: TRBV6-5; j_gene: TRBJ2-1; CDR3nt: TGTGCCAGCAGTTACGCGGGACTAGCGGGCTACAATGAGCAGTTCTTC; CDR3aa: CASSYAGLAGYNEQFF
abundance: few; d_gene: NA; len: 15; v_gene: TRBV27; j_gene: TRBJ1-3; CDR3nt: TGTGCCAGCCGGAAAGGGGCTACGTCTGGAAACACCATATATTTT; CDR3aa: CASRKGATSGNTIYF
abundance: NA; d_gene: NA; len: 15; v_gene: TRBV9; j_gene: TRBJ2-3; CDR3nt: TGTGCCAGCAGCCTCCAACAGCGGACGGGAGATACGCAGTATTTT; CDR3aa: CASSLQQRTGDTQYF
abundance: many; d_gene: NA; len: 15; v_gene: TRBV9; j_gene: TRBJ1-2; CDR3nt: TGTGCCAGCAGCGTAGATGGCAGGGCCGACTATGGCTACACCTTC; CDR3aa: CASSVDGRADYGYTF
abundance: NA; d_gene: NA; len: 18; v_gene: TRBV7-9; j_gene: TRBJ2-3; CDR3nt: TGTGCCAGCAGCTTAAATCGCGGGGGCCACCTTAGCACAGATACGCAGTATTTT; CDR3aa: CASSLNRGGHLSTDTQYF
abundance: NA; d_gene: NA; len: 12; v_gene: TRBV12-3/TRBV12-4; j_gene: TRBJ2-7; CDR3nt: TGTGCCAGCAGTGTCGGGGCCTACGAGCAGTACTTC; CDR3aa: CASSVGAYEQYF
abundance: NA; d_gene: NA; len: 13; v_gene: TRBV6-5; j_gene: TRBJ1-1; CDR3nt: TGTGCCAGCAGTTGGACAGTTGACACTGAAGCTTTCTTT; CDR3aa: CASSWTVDTEAFF
abundance: few; d_gene: NA; len: 15; v_gene: TRBV2; j_gene: TRBJ2-1; CDR3nt: TGTGCCAGCAGTGGGGGCTGGGGTTCCTACAATGAGCAGTTCTTC; CDR3aa: CASSGGWGSYNEQFF
abundance: many; d_gene: TRBD1; len: 14; v_gene: TRBV7-9; j_gene: TRBJ2-7; CDR3nt: TGTGCCAGCAGCTTAGTCCAGGGGGCAAACGAGCAGTACTTC; CDR3aa: CASSLVQGANEQYF
abundance: NA; d_gene: TRBD2; len: 14; v_gene: TRBV20-1; j_gene: TRBJ2-1; CDR3nt: TGCAGTGCTAGTAGCGGGAGCTCCTACAATGAGCAGTTCTTC; CDR3aa: CSASSGSSYNEQFF
abundance: NA; d_gene: NA; len: 15; v_gene: TRBV19; j_gene: TRBJ1-4; CDR3nt: TGTGCCAGTAGTATAGGCGGAGCCATAATCGAAAAACTGTTTTTT; CDR3aa: CASSIGGAIIEKLFF
abundance: NA; d_gene: NA; len: 14; v_gene: TRBV5-6; j_gene: TRBJ1-1; CDR3nt: TGTGCCAGCAGCTTTCAGGGAATGAACACTGAAGCTTTCTTT; CDR3aa: CASSFQGMNTEAFF
abundance: NA; d_gene: NA; len: 14; v_gene: TRBV5-1; j_gene: TRBJ2-3; CDR3nt: TGCGCCAGCAGCGTGCAGGGCGGCACAGATACGCAGTATTTT; CDR3aa: CASSVQGGTDTQYF
abundance: NA; d_gene: TRBD1; len: 14; v_gene: TRBV9; j_gene: TRBJ2-3; CDR3nt: TGTGCCAGCAGCGCAGGGACAGGGCCAGATACGCAGTATTTT; CDR3aa: CASSAGTGPDTQYF
abundance: NA; d_gene: TRBD1; len: 13; v_gene: TRBV6-1; j_gene: TRBJ1-2; CDR3nt: TGTGCCAGCAGTGAGACAGGGAACTATGGCTACACCTTC; CDR3aa: CASSETGNYGYTF
abundance: many; d_gene: TRBD1; len: 18; v_gene: TRBV28; j_gene: TRBJ2-2; CDR3nt: TGTGCCAGCAGTTTTTTCCCCGACAGGGGGCGCATCACCGGGGAGCTGTTTTTT; CDR3aa: CASSFFPDRGRITGELFF
abundance: NA; d_gene: NA; len: 14; v_gene: TRBV7-8; j_gene: TRBJ2-1; CDR3nt: TGTGCCAGCAGCCTAGGAGGCGTTACCGAACTGCCGTTCTTC; CDR3aa: CASSLGGVTELPFF
abundance: NA; d_gene: TRBD2; len: 16; v_gene: TRBV11-2; j_gene: TRBJ2-1; CDR3nt: TGTGCCAGCAGCTTAGAAGCGGGGGGGCCGAACAATGAGCAGTTCTTC; CDR3aa: CASSLEAGGPNNEQFF
abundance: NA; d_gene: TRBD1; len: 16; v_gene: TRBV10-3; j_gene: TRBJ1-6; CDR3nt: TGTGCCATCAGTGAGGGGGGACAGGGGAGGAATTCACCCCTCCACTTT; CDR3aa: CAISEGGQGRNSPLHF
abundance: NA; d_gene: NA; len: 16; v_gene: TRBV18; j_gene: TRBJ1-2; CDR3nt: TGTGCCAGCTCACGGGTGGCAGGACAACGGAACTATGGCTACACCTTC; CDR3aa: CASSRVAGQRNYGYTF
abundance: NA; d_gene: NA; len: 12; v_gene: TRBV6-2/TRBV6-3; j_gene: TRBJ2-1; CDR3nt: TGTGCCAGCAGTTATCCCGACAATGAGCAGTTCTTC; CDR3aa: CASSYPDNEQFF
abundance: NA; d_gene: NA; len: 15; v_gene: TRBV9; j_gene: TRBJ1-3; CDR3nt: TGTGCCAGCAGCGAGCAACAGGGATCTGGAAACACCATATATTTT; CDR3aa: CASSEQQGSGNTIYF
abundance: few; d_gene: NA; len: 16; v_gene: TRBV15; j_gene: TRBJ2-5; CDR3nt: TGTGCCACCAGCAGGACCCTAAAACAGGACCAAGAGACCCAGTACTTC; CDR3aa: CATSRTLKQDQETQYF
abundance: NA; d_gene: TRBD2; len: 14; v_gene: TRBV11-3; j_gene: TRBJ2-2; CDR3nt: TGTGCCAGCAGCCCCGGGAGGGTCACCGGGGAGCTGTTTTTT; CDR3aa: CASSPGRVTGELFF
abundance: NA; d_gene: NA; len: 14; v_gene: TRBV5-1; j_gene: TRBJ1-2; CDR3nt: TGCGCCAGCAGCCCGCGGGACCGTCTCTATGGCTACACCTTC; CDR3aa: CASSPRDRLYGYTF